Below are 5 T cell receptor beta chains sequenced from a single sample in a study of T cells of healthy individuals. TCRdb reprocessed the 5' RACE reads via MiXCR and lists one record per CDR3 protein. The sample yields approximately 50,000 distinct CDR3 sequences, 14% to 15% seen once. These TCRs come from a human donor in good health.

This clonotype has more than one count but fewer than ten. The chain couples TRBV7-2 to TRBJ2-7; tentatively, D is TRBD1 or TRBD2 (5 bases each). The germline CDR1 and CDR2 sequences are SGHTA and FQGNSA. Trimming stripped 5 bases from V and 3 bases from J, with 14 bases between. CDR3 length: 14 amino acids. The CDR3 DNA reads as TGTGCCAGCAGCCGGGGCCCATCGAACTACGAGCAGTACTTC. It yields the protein CASSRGPSNYEQYF. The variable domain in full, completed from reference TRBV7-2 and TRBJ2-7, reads GAGVSQSPSNKVTEKGKDVELRCDPISGHTALYWYRQSLGQGLEFLIYFQGNSAPDKSGLPSDRFSAERTGGSVSTLTIQRTQQEDSAVYLCASSRGPSNYEQYFGPGTRLTVT.

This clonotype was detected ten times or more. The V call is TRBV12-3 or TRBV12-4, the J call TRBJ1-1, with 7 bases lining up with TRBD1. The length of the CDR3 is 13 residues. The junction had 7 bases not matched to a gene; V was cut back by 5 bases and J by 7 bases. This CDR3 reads CASSAGGGIEAFF. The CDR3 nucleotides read TGTGCCAGCAGTGCAGGGGGAGGTATTGAAGCTTTCTTT.

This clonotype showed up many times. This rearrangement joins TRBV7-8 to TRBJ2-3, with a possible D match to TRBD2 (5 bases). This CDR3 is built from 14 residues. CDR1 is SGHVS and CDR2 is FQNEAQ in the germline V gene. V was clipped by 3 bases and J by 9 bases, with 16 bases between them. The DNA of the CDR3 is TGTGCCAGCAGCTTCGAGGGCCTCGCGCGAACGCAGTATTTT. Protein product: CASSFEGLARTQYF.

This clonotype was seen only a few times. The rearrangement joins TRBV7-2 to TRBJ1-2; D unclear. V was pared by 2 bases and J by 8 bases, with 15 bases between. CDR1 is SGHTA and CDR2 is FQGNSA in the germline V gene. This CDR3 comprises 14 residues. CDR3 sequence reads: CASSLPGVERGYTF. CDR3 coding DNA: TGTGCCAGCAGCTTACCTGGGGTGGAGAGGGGCTACACCTTC.

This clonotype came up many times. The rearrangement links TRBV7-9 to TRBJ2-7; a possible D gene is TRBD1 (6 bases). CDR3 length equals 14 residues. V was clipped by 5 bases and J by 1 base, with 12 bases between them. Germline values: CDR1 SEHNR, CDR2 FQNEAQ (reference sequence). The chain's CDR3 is CASSQGQSSYEQYF. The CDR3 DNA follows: TGTGCCAGCAGCCAAGGACAGTCGTCCTACGAGCAGTACTTC.